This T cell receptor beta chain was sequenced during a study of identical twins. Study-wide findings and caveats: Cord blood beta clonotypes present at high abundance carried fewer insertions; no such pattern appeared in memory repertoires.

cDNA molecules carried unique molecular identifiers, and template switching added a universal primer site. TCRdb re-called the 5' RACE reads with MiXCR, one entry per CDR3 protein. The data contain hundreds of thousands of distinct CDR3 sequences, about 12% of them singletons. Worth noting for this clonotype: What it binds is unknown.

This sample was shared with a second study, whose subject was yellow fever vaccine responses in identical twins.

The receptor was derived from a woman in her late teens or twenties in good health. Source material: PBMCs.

CDR3 nucleotide sequence: TGTGCCAGCAGCCAAAAGGGTTTGCTAGCGGGGGGGCCAGTCTATGAGCAGTTCTTC. It translates to CASSQKGLLAGGPVYEQFF. V usage is TRBV3-1 and J usage is TRBJ2-1; TRBD2 aligns across 12 bases. Germline V gene lookup returns CDR1 LGHDT and CDR2 YNNKEL (reference sequence). V was pared by 2 bases and J by 8 bases, with 16 bases of the junction left unmatched. The CDR3 consists of 19 residues.